This passage covers 9 T cell receptor beta chains from one sample sequenced in a study of T cell responses to AZD1222 COVID-19 vaccine. Libraries were prepared by immunoSEQ multiplex PCR; TCRdb keeps only in-frame clonotypes and omits some of them. Here the sample spans over 150,000 clones, about nine tenths being singletons. This sample comprised peripheral blood, obtained 28 days after the second AZD1222 dose. The origin of the receptors is an adult who received the AZD1222 COVID-19 vaccine.

A few counts support this clone. The chain links TRBV2 to TRBJ2-7, with D uncertain. Germline lookup yields CDR1 SNHLY and CDR2 FYNNEI. The germline V and J ends were trimmed by 8 bases and 4 bases, with 12 bases remaining between them. The length of the CDR3 is 12 residues. Written as DNA, the CDR3 is TGTGCCAGCCTCGAACGAGGTTACGAGCAGTACTTC. Residues: CASLERGYEQYF.

The chain employs TRBV24-1 and TRBJ2-2, with a weak D call TRBD2 (6 bases). The germline V gene encodes CDR1 KGHDR and CDR2 SFDVKD. The ends were cut back, 3 bases at V and 9 bases at J, with 16 bases in the middle. The CDR3 is 15 amino acids. CDR3 sequence reads: CATSDALGGIRELFF. CDR3 coding DNA: TGTGCCACCAGTGATGCTTTGGGCGGGATCAGGGAGCTGTTTTTT.

A single count supports this clone. The V call is TRBV7-9, the J call TRBJ2-1; weak D call: TRBD2 (6 bases). The germline V gene encodes CDR1 SEHNR and CDR2 FQNEAQ (reference sequence). V lost 9 bases, J lost 6 bases, and 12 bases lay in between. This CDR3 is 12 amino acids long. CDR3 sequence reads: CASSRDFNEQFF. In nucleotides, the CDR3 is TGTGCCAGTAGCCGGGACTTCAATGAGCAGTTCTTC. Variable domain in full (rest from reference TRBV7-9 and TRBJ2-1): DTGVSQNPRHKITKRGQNVTFRCDPISEHNRLYWYRQTLGQGPEFLTYFQNEAQLEKSRLLSDRFSAERPKGSFSTLEIQRTEQGDSAMYLCASSRDFNEQFFGPGTRLTVL.

The rearrangement uses TRBV9 and TRBJ2-7, with D perhaps matching TRBD1 or TRBD2 (6 bases each). Germline lookup yields CDR1 SGDLS and CDR2 YYNGEE. The CDR3 has 14 amino acids. The V and J ends lost 7 bases and 6 bases respectively, with 20 bases between them. CDR3 nucleotide sequence: TGTGCCAGCGGAGGGGGTCCCGTCGTAGGCGAGCAGTACTTC. As protein: CASGGGPVVGEQYF.

The rearrangement joins TRBV5-4 to TRBJ2-2; possibly TRBD2 for D (6 bases). Germline CDR1 SGHNT, CDR2 YYREEE (reference sequence). Trimming stripped 3 bases from V and 2 bases from J, with 14 bases between. This CDR3 comprises 16 residues. For the CDR3, the DNA is TGTGCCAGCAGCTACCCCGGGACTCTCAACACCGGGGAGCTGTTTTTT. Protein: CASSYPGTLNTGELFF.

J is TRBJ1-1 and V is TRBV15; D gene ambiguous. The CDR3 has 12 residues. Between the trimmed V and J ends, which lost 5 bases and 2 bases, there was a span of 6 bases. Germline loops: CDR1 LNHNV, CDR2 YYDKDF (reference sequence). The CDR3 DNA reads TGTGCCACCAGCTCAGCCAACACTGAAGCTTTCTTT. It encodes CATSSANTEAFF.

This sequence joins TRBV5-1 and TRBJ2-7, with unresolved D. The CDR3 covers 12 residues. Per germline, CDR1 SGHRS and CDR2 YFSETQ. Trimming removed 2 bases from V and 1 base from J, with 4 bases in between. CDR3 bases: TGCGCCAGCAGCTTTGAATCCTACGAGCAGTACTTC. This translates into CASSFESYEQYF.

This clone was picked up a small number of times. The genes are TRBV28 and TRBJ1-2; the D gene is possibly TRBD1 (5 bases). Trimming shortened V by 3 bases and J by 8 bases, and 13 bases separated the two germline ends. Looked up from germline, CDR1 is MDHEN and CDR2 is SYDVKM. CDR3 length: 13 residues. The CDR3 DNA reads as TGTGCCAGCAGTTTCCAGGGAAGAGAAGGCTACACCTTC. This codes for CASSFQGREGYTF.

The gene calls are TRBV5-1 and TRBJ2-7; no firm D call. CDR3 length: 12 amino acids. Trimming shortened V by 0 bases and J by 6 bases, and 7 bases separated the two germline ends. Germline loops: CDR1 SGHRS, CDR2 YFSETQ. The CDR3 region is CASSLDITEQYF. The CDR3 DNA follows: TGCGCCAGCAGCTTGGACATCACCGAGCAGTACTTC.